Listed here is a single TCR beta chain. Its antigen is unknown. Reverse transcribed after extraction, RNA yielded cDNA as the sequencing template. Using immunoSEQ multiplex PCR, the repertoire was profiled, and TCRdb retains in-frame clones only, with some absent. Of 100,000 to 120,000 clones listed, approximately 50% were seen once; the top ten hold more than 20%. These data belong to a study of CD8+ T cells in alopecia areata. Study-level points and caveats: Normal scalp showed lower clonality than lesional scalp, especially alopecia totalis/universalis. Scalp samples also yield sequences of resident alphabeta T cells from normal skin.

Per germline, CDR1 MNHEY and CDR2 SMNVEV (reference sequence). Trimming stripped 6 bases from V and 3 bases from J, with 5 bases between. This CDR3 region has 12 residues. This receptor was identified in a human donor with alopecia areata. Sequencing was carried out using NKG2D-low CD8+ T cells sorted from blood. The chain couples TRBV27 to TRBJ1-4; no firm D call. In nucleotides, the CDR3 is TGTGCCAGCAGCCCGCCTAATGAAAAACTGTTTTTT. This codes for CASSPPNEKLFF.